This is a list of T cell receptor beta chains from one sample in a study of technical replicates of blood from several donors. TCRdb's copy holds only in-frame clones and misses some; the assay was immunoSEQ multiplex PCR. The sample records about 60,000 clones, more than 70% being singletons. The sample was PBMCs. The origin of the receptors is a human donor in good health. Some clones in this sample may be carry-over from other donors' samples. The CDR3 runs from the conserved cysteine through the conserved F or W. A D gene is named only where the DNA matches it firmly. Clone size appears in some rows only: once, few, many, or a class for an expanded clone.

d_gene,abundance,j_gene,v_gene,CDR3nt,CDR3aa
NA,NA,TRBJ1-6,TRBV7-2,TGTGCCAGCAGCGACGACGCGGGCGGCAATTCACCCCTCCACTTT,CASSDDAGGNSPLHF
NA,NA,TRBJ1-1,TRBV30,TGTGCCTGGAGTTGGCAGATGAACACTGAAGCTTTCTTT,CAWSWQMNTEAFF
NA,NA,TRBJ2-7,TRBV4-3,TGCGCCAGCAGCCCTAGTCTCCGGATCGAGCAGTACTTC,CASSPSLRIEQYF
TRBD1,once,TRBJ1-5,TRBV5-6,TGTGCCAGCAGCTTGGGTAGCCTTACAGGGGGCGTTCAGCCCCAGCATTTT,CASSLGSLTGGVQPQHF
TRBD1,NA,TRBJ1-1,TRBV7-3,TGTGCCAGCAGCCTTCAGGGGGGAACTGAAGCTTTCTTT,CASSLQGGTEAFF
TRBD2,NA,TRBJ2-1,TRBV29-1,TGCAGCGTTGAAGAAGCGGGAGTAGTCTACAATGAGCAGTTCTTC,CSVEEAGVVYNEQFF
TRBD1,NA,TRBJ1-4,TRBV6-6,TGTGCCAGCAGAACAGGGGGAAGTAATGAAAAACTGTTTTTT,CASRTGGSNEKLFF
TRBD1,NA,TRBJ2-2,TRBV11-1,TGTGCCAGCAGCCAGACAGGGCGGGAGCTGTTTTTT,CASSQTGRELFF
NA,NA,TRBJ1-1,TRBV21-1,TGTGCCAGCAGCAAACAACAGGCCGACGGGACTGAAGCTTTCTTT,CASSKQQADGTEAFF
TRBD2,NA,TRBJ2-5,TRBV4-3,TGCGCCAGCAGCCAAGATGGGGGGAGGGAGGAGACCCAGTACTTC,CASSQDGGREETQYF
TRBD1,NA,TRBJ1-1,TRBV7-9,TGTGCCAGCAGCACTGGACAGGGAAGTATCGTTTTCTTT,CASSTGQGSIVFF
NA,NA,TRBJ2-7,TRBV29-1,TGCAGCGTTGGGATTACAGCCTACGAGCAGTACTTC,CSVGITAYEQYF